This T cell receptor beta chain appears in the sequencing data of a study of blood T cell repertoires in COVID-19. About the study: Some COVID-19 samples were acute and others convalescent; all came from the United States, Italy and Spain.

Between the trimmed V and J ends, which lost 7 bases and 4 bases, there was a span of 16 bases. Germline V CDR1 and CDR2: SNHLY, FYNNEI. CDR3 length: 14 residues. Source study methods: Estimation of nucleated cell counts relied on the amplification of reference gene primers. Clones were read by immunoSEQ multiplex PCR, and TCRdb kept only the in-frame ones, dropping some. The V and J calls and clone size were taken over from that table, and D and trimming were inferred from the DNA. The repertoire includes more than 110,000 clones, 70% to 80% of them detected once, and more than 3.5% sits in the top ten.

Sequenced: peripheral blood. The TCR was taken from a woman older than 75 with active or convalescent COVID-19. The chain links TRBV2 to TRBJ1-2, with D possibly matching TRBD1 (6 bases). The CDR3 region is CASTGRGVGYGYTF. The CDR3 coding sequence is TGTGCCAGCACCGGGAGGGGGGTAGGCTATGGCTACACCTTC. Full variable domain (rest looked up from reference TRBV2 and TRBJ1-2): EPEVTQTPSHQVTQMGQEVILRCVPISNHLYFYWYRQILGQKVEFLVSFYNNEISEKSEIFDDQFSVERPDGSNFTLKIRSTKLEDSAMYFCASTGRGVGYGYTFGSGTRLTVV.